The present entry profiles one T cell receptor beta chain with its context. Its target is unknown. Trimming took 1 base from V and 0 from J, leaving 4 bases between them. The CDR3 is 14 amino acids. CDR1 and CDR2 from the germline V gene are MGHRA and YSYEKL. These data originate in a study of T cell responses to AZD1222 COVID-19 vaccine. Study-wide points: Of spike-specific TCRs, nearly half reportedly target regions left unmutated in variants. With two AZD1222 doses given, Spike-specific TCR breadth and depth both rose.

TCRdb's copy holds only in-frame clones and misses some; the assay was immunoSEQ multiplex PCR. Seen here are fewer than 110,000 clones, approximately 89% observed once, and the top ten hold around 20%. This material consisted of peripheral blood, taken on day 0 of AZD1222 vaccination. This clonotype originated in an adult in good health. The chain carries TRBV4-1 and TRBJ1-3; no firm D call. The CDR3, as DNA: TGCGCCAGCAGCCAAGCAGTCTCTGGAAACACCATATATTTT. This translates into CASSQAVSGNTIYF.